Listed below are T cell receptor beta chains from one sample, sequenced in a study of graft-versus-host responses after intestinal transplantation. The method was immunoSEQ multiplex PCR; TCRdb's version includes in-frame clones alone and lacks a portion of them. Of 60,000 to 75,000 clones listed, 75% to 90% are singletons. Sequenced here: ileum tissue, sampled about 350 days after transplant. These receptors all stem from a human patient who received an intestinal transplant, so some T cells may come from the graft donor. Both conserved end residues are part of each CDR3. A D gene is named only where the DNA matches it firmly. Some rows mark clone size as missing; the rest say once, few, many or name a class of expanded clone.

TRBJ1-3	TRBV9	.	.	TGTGCCAGCAGCGTAGGGGGATATGGAAACACCATATATTTT	CASSVGGYGNTIYF
TRBJ1-4	TRBV2	.	.	TGTGCCAGCTCCGCCGAACCCGCAACTAATGAAAAACTGTTTTTT	CASSAEPATNEKLFF
TRBJ2-2	TRBV10-1	.	.	TGCGCCAGCAGTGAGTCACCGCTCGGACAGCCAACCTCGAACACCGGGGAGCTGTTTTTT	CASSESPLGQPTSNTGELFF
TRBJ1-1	TRBV28	.	.	TGTGCCAGCAGTTTAAGGAGCCGGGGCACTGAAGCTTTCTTT	CASSLRSRGTEAFF
TRBJ2-4	TRBV6-5	.	.	TGTGCCAGCAGTACCCGGACAGCCATCAACATTCAGTACTTC	CASSTRTAINIQYF
TRBJ1-2	TRBV6-1	.	few	TGTGCCAGCAGTGAAGATGGCAGCATCCCCTATGGCTACACCTTC	CASSEDGSIPYGYTF
TRBJ2-3	TRBV6-6	.	.	TGTGCCAGCAGTTACTCTGCCAGCGGAGGCAAGGATACGCAGTATTTT	CASSYSASGGKDTQYF
TRBJ1-3	TRBV19	.	.	TGTGCCAGTAGTATACAAACATTCTCCTCTGGAAACACCATATATTTT	CASSIQTFSSGNTIYF
TRBJ2-6	TRBV6-6	TRBD1	.	TGTGCCAGCATCCAGGGGGCTTCCGGGGCCAACGTCCTGACTTTC	CASIQGASGANVLTF
TRBJ2-2	TRBV29-1	TRBD2	.	TGCAGCGTAGGCCGGACTAGCGGGAGAGGCTACACCGGGGAGCTGTTTTTT	CSVGRTSGRGYTGELFF
TRBJ2-7	TRBV21-1	.	.	TGTGCCAGCGTGCCCAGGACAGGGTTTAAGGGCTACGAGCAGTACTTC	CASVPRTGFKGYEQYF
TRBJ2-1	TRBV30	.	.	TGTGCCCCCGAGAGGATGTACAATGAGCAGTTCTTC	CAPERMYNEQFF
TRBJ1-6	TRBV6-1	.	.	TGTGCCAGCAGTGAAGCGAGGGGGTGGAATTCACCCCTCCACTTT	CASSEARGWNSPLHF
TRBJ2-2	TRBV28	.	.	TGTGCCAGCAGTCCGGACACCGGGGAGCTGTTTTTT	CASSPDTGELFF